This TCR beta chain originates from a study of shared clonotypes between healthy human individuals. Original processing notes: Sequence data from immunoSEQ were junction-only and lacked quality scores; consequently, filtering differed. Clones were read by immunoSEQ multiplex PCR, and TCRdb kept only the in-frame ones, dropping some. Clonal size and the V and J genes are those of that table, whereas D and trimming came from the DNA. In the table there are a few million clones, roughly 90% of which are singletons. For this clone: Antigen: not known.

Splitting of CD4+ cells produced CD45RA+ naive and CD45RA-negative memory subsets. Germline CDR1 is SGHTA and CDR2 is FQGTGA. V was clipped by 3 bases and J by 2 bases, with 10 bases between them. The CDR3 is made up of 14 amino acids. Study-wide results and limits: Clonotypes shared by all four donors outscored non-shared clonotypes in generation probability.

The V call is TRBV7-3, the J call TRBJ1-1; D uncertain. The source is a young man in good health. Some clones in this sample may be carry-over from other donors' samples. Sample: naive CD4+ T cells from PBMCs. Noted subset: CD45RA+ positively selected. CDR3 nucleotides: TGTGCCAGCAGCTTCGGCCAGGTCAACACTGAAGCTTTCTTT. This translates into CASSFGQVNTEAFF.